This T cell receptor (beta chain) was captured by sequencing in a study of blood T cell repertoires in COVID-19. Study background: The samples span acute and convalescent COVID-19 from the United States, Italy and Spain.

V lost 1 base to trimming and J lost 3 bases; unmatched junction nucleotides: 2. The CDR3 spans 14 residues. Looked up from germline, CDR1 is MGHRA and CDR2 is YSYEKL. Across about two dozen US areas, participants ranged in age from about 18 to 100 years. Allocation to cohorts depended on clinical history reported by the participants. Measured with immunoSEQ multiplex PCR; TCRdb has only the in-frame clones, and not every one. The sample consists of approximately 250,000 clones, more than 80% of them appearing once. Comments on this clone: The sample carries other DNA sequences with the same CDR3.

Sequences were obtained from PBMCs or T cells enriched from blood (not recorded which). The V gene is TRBV4-1, the J gene TRBJ2-7, with 8 bases matching TRBD2. This receptor was obtained from a woman between 25 and 40 years old with acute COVID-19. The DNA for the CDR3 is TGCGCCAGCAGCCAAGGGAGCGGGAGCTACGAGCAGTACTTC. Translation: CASSQGSGSYEQYF.